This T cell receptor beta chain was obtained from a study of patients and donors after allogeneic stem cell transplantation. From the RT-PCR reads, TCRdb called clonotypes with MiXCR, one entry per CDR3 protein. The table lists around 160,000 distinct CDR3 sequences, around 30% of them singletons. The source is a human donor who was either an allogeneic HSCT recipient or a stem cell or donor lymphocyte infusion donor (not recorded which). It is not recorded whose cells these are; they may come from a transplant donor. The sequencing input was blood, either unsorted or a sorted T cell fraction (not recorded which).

CDR3 sequence reads: CASSLIGRPGPSEKLFF. DNA for the CDR3: TGTGCCAGCAGTTTAATAGGGCGACCCGGGCCCAGTGAAAAACTGTTTTTT. The V gene is TRBV12-3 or TRBV12-4, the J gene TRBJ1-4; no firm D call. The V and J ends lost 2 bases and 7 bases respectively, with 20 bases between them. The CDR3 runs 17 residues.